These T cell receptor beta chains were read from a single sample in a study of blood T cell repertoires in COVID-19. Sequencing used immunoSEQ multiplex PCR; TCRdb keeps in-frame clones, though not all of them. Counted here are around 300,000 clones, more than 70% occurring once; the ten biggest clones make up 3%. Sequenced input: peripheral blood. Receptor source: a man aged 30-40 years with active or convalescent COVID-19. Both conserved end residues are part of each CDR3. A D gene is named only where the DNA matches it firmly. Expanded clones get a size class; other rows say once, few or many, or leave the size out.

d_gene | j_gene | v_gene | abundance | CDR3aa | CDR3nt
- | TRBJ1-1 | TRBV21-1 | few | CASSRGGQGVSAFF | TGTGCCAGCAGCAGAGGGGGACAGGGGGTCTCGGCTTTCTTT
- | TRBJ2-2 | TRBV11-2 | once | CASSLEQGPFGQSNTGELFF | TGTGCCAGCAGCTTAGAACAGGGCCCTTTTGGACAGTCGAACACCGGGGAGCTGTTTTTT
TRBD1 | TRBJ1-2 | TRBV6-5 | few | CASGGRGFGGYTF | TGTGCCAGCGGGGGCAGGGGGTTTGGTGGCTACACCTTC
- | TRBJ1-4 | TRBV6-5 | - | CASSRPDGSEKLFF | TGTGCCAGCAGTCGCCCGGACGGGAGTGAAAAACTGTTTTTT
- | TRBJ2-5 | TRBV4-1 | - | CASSQVGPQETQYF | TGCGCCAGCAGCCAAGTTGGGCCGCAAGAGACCCAGTACTTC
TRBD1 | TRBJ2-7 | TRBV4-2 | - | CASSQVRTGGSSYEQYF | TGTGCCAGCAGCCAAGTCCGAACAGGGGGTTCCTCCTACGAGCAGTACTTC
- | TRBJ2-3 | TRBV5-1 | - | CASSGGEGDTQYF | TGCGCCAGCAGTGGGGGCGAGGGAGATACGCAGTATTTT
- | TRBJ1-2 | TRBV29-1 | - | CSVPGQTNYGYTF | TGCAGCGTTCCAGGACAGACCAACTATGGCTACACCTTC
- | TRBJ1-4 | TRBV5-1 | few | CASSLVGAGVNEKLFF | TGCGCCAGCAGCTTGGTGGGGGCTGGGGTTAATGAAAAACTGTTTTTT
- | TRBJ2-1 | TRBV4-3 | - | CASSQDAPYNEQFF | TGCGCCAGCAGCCAAGATGCGCCCTACAATGAGCAGTTCTTC
- | TRBJ2-1 | TRBV19 | - | CAIQGSGNDYNEQFF | TGTGCCATCCAAGGGTCAGGGAATGATTACAATGAGCAGTTCTTC
- | TRBJ2-7 | TRBV7-8 | - | CASSERVEAYEQYF | TGTGCCAGCAGCGAGCGGGTGGAGGCCTACGAGCAGTACTTC
- | TRBJ1-1 | TRBV11-3 | - | CASRKEGTEAFF | TGTGCCAGCAGGAAGGAGGGCACTGAAGCTTTCTTT
TRBD1 | TRBJ2-7 | TRBV28 | once | CASQGTGPYEQYF | TGTGCCAGCCAGGGGACAGGTCCCTACGAGCAGTACTTC
TRBD2 | TRBJ2-1 | TRBV10-2 | - | CASSDPASGRAQEQFF | TGCGCCAGCAGTGACCCCGCTAGCGGGAGGGCCCAGGAGCAGTTCTTC
TRBD1 | TRBJ2-1 | TRBV19 | many | CASSGDRGAGEQFF | TGTGCCAGTAGTGGGGACAGGGGGGCCGGTGAGCAGTTCTTC
TRBD1 | TRBJ1-2 | TRBV5-1 | - | CASSLEGALYGYTF | TGCGCCAGCAGCTTGGAGGGGGCGTTATATGGCTACACCTTC
TRBD1 | TRBJ1-3 | TRBV7-9 | - | CASRFLKDRGSGNTIYF | TGTGCCAGCAGATTCCTCAAGGACAGGGGATCTGGAAACACCATATATTTT
- | TRBJ1-2 | TRBV18 | - | CASSGDNPGYGYTF | TGTGCCAGCTCAGGGGACAACCCAGGCTATGGCTACACCTTC
- | TRBJ2-7 | TRBV5-6 | - | CASSPYGRGTYEQYF | TGTGCCAGCAGCCCCTATGGGCGGGGAACCTACGAGCAGTACTTC
TRBD2 | TRBJ2-1 | TRBV2 | - | CASSVIIAGYEQFF | TGTGCCAGCAGTGTTATAATAGCGGGATATGAGCAGTTCTTC
TRBD1 | TRBJ1-5 | TRBV10-3 | - | CAISDRGNQPQHF | TGTGCCATCAGTGACAGGGGGAATCAGCCCCAGCATTTT
TRBD1 | TRBJ1-2 | TRBV7-6 | - | CASSYLQGAYNYGYTF | TGTGCCAGCAGCTATCTCCAGGGGGCCTATAACTATGGCTACACCTTC
TRBD2 | TRBJ2-2 | TRBV7-2 | few | CASSLPLAGTGELFF | TGTGCCAGCAGCTTACCACTAGCGGGCACCGGGGAGCTGTTTTTT
- | TRBJ2-2 | TRBV7-2 | - | CASSLYYSNTGELFF | TGTGCCAGCAGCTTGTACTACTCGAACACCGGGGAGCTGTTTTTT
TRBD1 | TRBJ2-7 | TRBV28 | - | CASSLLGGKLYEQYF | TGTGCCAGCAGTTTATTAGGGGGCAAACTCTACGAGCAGTACTTC
TRBD1 | TRBJ2-7 | TRBV7-9 | - | CASSLGTGGFYEQYF | TGTGCCAGCAGCTTAGGGACAGGGGGCTTTTACGAGCAGTACTTC
- | TRBJ1-1 | TRBV18 | - | CASSPPSGPNTEAFF | TGTGCCAGCTCACCACCGTCAGGGCCGAACACTGAAGCTTTCTTT
TRBD2 | TRBJ2-5 | TRBV30 | once | CAWAPGREGRETQYF | TGTGCCTGGGCGCCGGGGCGGGAGGGCCGAGAGACCCAGTACTTC
TRBD1 | TRBJ2-5 | TRBV5-4 | few | CASSLYRGETQYF | TGTGCCAGCAGCTTGTACAGGGGAGAGACCCAGTACTTC
TRBD2 | TRBJ2-3 | TRBV10-3 | - | CAIRGGAGAADTQYF | TGTGCCATCCGGGGGGGAGCGGGAGCTGCAGATACGCAGTATTTT
- | TRBJ1-3 | TRBV5-1 | few | CASSLAGAGNTIYF | TGCGCCAGCAGCTTGGCGGGGGCTGGAAACACCATATATTTT
TRBD1 | TRBJ1-5 | TRBV15 | - | CATSRATGKDNQPQHF | TGTGCCACCAGCAGAGCGACAGGGAAAGACAATCAGCCCCAGCATTTT
- | TRBJ2-7 | TRBV6-5 | - | CASSYEWGPDEQYF | TGTGCCAGCAGTTACGAATGGGGGCCCGACGAGCAGTACTTC
- | TRBJ2-2 | TRBV19 | once | CASSIGVLAGELFF | TGTGCCAGTAGTATAGGAGTCTTGGCCGGGGAGCTGTTTTTT
TRBD2 | TRBJ2-3 | TRBV7-3 | - | CASSLISGRAGDTQYF | TGTGCCAGCAGCTTAATTAGCGGGAGGGCAGGGGATACGCAGTATTTT
- | TRBJ2-3 | TRBV19 | - | CASSIAGGTDTQYF | TGTGCCAGTAGTATAGCCGGGGGCACAGATACGCAGTATTTT
TRBD1 | TRBJ2-2 | TRBV24-1 | once | CATSDLGTGGSGELFF | TGTGCCACCAGTGATTTAGGGACAGGGGGCAGCGGGGAGCTGTTTTTT
TRBD1 | TRBJ2-2 | TRBV2 | - | CASSDGQGRGTGELFF | TGTGCCAGCAGTGACGGACAGGGGAGGGGGACCGGGGAGCTGTTTTTT
- | TRBJ1-3 | TRBV12-3/TRBV12-4 | - | CASSKQGNTIYF | TGTGCCAGCAGCAAACAAGGAAACACCATATATTTT
TRBD2 | TRBJ2-1 | TRBV7-7 | once | CASSYGLADYNEQFF | TGTGCCAGCAGTTATGGACTAGCGGATTACAATGAGCAGTTCTTC
- | TRBJ2-1 | TRBV24-1 | - | CATSVRGASSYNEQFF | TGTGCCACCAGTGTCCGGGGGGCTAGCTCCTACAATGAGCAGTTCTTC